This T cell receptor beta chain was recorded in a study of CD8 T cells in ankylosing spondylitis. Regarding the study as a whole: Ankylosing spondylitis blood appeared to carry a characteristic TCR beta motif of eight or nine highly homologous variants. Significant enrichment of disease-linked clones was reportedly seen in matched ankylosing spondylitis synovial fluid.

TCRdb used MiXCR to reprocess the 5' RACE reads, holding one entry per CDR3 protein. The sample yields 800,000 to 900,000 distinct CDR3 sequences, 10% to 15% seen once. Regarding this clonotype: Its antigen is currently unknown.

This CDR3 is built from 14 residues. The ends were cut back, 6 bases at V and 7 bases at J, with 13 bases in the middle. Germline V CDR1 and CDR2: MNHNS, SASEGT. The clonotype comes from a male donor with ankylosing spondylitis. The specimen sequenced was blood, either unsorted or a sorted T cell fraction (not recorded which). The J gene is TRBJ1-6, the V gene TRBV6-1; D uncertain. The CDR3 region is CASRPGRNNSPLHF. CDR3 DNA: TGTGCCAGCAGACCTGGACGGAACAATTCACCCCTCCACTTT.